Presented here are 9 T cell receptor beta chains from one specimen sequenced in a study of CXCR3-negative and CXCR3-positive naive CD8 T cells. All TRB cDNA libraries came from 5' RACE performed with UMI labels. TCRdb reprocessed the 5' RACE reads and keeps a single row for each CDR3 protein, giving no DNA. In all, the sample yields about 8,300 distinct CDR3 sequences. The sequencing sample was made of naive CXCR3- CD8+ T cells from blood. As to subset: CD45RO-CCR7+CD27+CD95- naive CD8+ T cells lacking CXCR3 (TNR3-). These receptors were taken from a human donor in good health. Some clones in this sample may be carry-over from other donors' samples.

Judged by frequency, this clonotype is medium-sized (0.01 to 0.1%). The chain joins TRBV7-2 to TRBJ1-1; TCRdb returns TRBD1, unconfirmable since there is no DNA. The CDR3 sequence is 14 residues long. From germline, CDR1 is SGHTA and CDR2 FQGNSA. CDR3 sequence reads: CASSLTGGNTEAFF.

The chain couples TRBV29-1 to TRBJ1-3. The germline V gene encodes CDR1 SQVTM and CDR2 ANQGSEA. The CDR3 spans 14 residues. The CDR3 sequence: CSVLDSYSGNTIYF. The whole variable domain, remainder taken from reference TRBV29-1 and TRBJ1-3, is SAVISQKPSRDICQRGTSLTIQCQVDSQVTMMFWYRQQPGQSLTLIATANQGSEATYESGFVIDKFPISRPNLTFSTLTVSNMSPEDSSIYLCSVLDSYSGNTIYFGEGSWLTVV.

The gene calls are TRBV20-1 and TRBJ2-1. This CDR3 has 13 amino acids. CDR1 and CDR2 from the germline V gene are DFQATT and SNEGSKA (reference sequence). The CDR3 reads CSARDSKYNEQFF.

The CDR3 sequence is CASRETGVHEQYF. The rearrangement uses TRBV11-1 and TRBJ2-7; TCRdb picks TRBD1, but there is no DNA to check that call. Germline-derived CDR1 and CDR2 are SGHAT and FQDESV (reference sequence). CDR3 length equals 13 residues. The full variable domain, in which reference TRBV11-1 and TRBJ2-7 provide the parts outside the CDR3, is EAEVAQSPRYKITEKSQAVAFWCDPISGHATLYWYRQILGQGPELLVQFQDESVVDDSQLPKDRFSAERLKGVDSTLKIQPAELGDSAMYLCASRETGVHEQYFGPGTRLTVT.

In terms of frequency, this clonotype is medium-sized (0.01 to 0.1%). The CDR3 spells CASSLGAVYEQYF. The chain uses TRBV5-1 and TRBJ2-7; the D gene TCRdb calls, TRBD1, cannot be checked with no DNA. CDR1 is SGHRS and CDR2 is YFSETQ in the germline V gene. The CDR3 is 13 residues long. Together with reference TRBV5-1 and TRBJ2-7, the CDR3 gives the full variable domain: KAGVTQTPRYLIKTRGQQVTLSCSPISGHRSVSWYQQTPGQGLQFLFEYFSETQRNKGNFPGRFSGRQFSNSRSEMNVSTLELGDSALYLCASSLGAVYEQYFGPGTRLTVT.

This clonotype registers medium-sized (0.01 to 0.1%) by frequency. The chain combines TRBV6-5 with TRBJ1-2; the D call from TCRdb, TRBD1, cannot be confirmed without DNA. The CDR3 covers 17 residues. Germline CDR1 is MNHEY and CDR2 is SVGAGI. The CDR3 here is CASSYYPGQEINYGYTF.

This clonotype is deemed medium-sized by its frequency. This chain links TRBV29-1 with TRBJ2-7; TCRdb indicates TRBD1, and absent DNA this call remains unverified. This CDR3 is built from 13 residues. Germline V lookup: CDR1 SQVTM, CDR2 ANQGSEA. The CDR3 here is CSVVGTGVTEQYF.

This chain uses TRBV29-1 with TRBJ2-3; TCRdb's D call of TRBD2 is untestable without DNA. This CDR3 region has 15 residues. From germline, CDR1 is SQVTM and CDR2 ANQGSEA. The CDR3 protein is CSVEGTSGSTDTQYF.

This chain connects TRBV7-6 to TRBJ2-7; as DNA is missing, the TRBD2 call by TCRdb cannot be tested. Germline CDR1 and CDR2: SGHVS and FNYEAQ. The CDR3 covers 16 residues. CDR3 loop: CASSFGTSGSSYEQYF.